Below, 20 T cell receptor beta chains from the same sample are listed, as sequenced in a study of T cell repertoires in cytomegalovirus infection. Using its own MiXCR run on the reads, TCRdb lists one record per CDR3 protein. The sample holds more than 400,000 distinct CDR3 sequences, around a quarter seen once. What was sequenced was PBMCs. The receptor set was obtained from a human donor in good health (CMV status not recorded). Some clones in this sample may be carry-over from other donors' samples.

A few counts support this clonotype. J is TRBJ2-7 and V is TRBV9, with 8 bases that match TRBD2. CDR1 is SGDLS, CDR2 YYNGEE, per germline. V lost 0 bases to trimming and J lost 2 bases; unmatched junction nucleotides: 4. This CDR3 is 15 amino acids long. This chain's CDR3 is CASSVDPAGAYEQYF. CDR3 nucleotide sequence: TGTGCCAGCAGCGTAGATCCAGCGGGGGCCTACGAGCAGTACTTC.

The table lists this clonotype with a few counts. The chain recombines TRBV7-9 with TRBJ2-7; tentatively, D is TRBD2 (6 bases). The CDR3 runs 13 residues. V was cut by 7 bases and J by 6 bases, with 16 bases left in between. Germline lookup yields CDR1 SEHNR and CDR2 FQNEAQ (reference sequence). CDR3 sequence: CASTKGGSPEQYV. In DNA, the CDR3 is TGTGCCAGCACCAAAGGAGGGAGCCCCGAGCAGTACGTC.

This chain connects TRBV14 to TRBJ2-3, with D unclear. The CDR3 is 12 residues long. The V end lost 3 bases, the J end lost 7 bases, and 8 bases lay between the germline ends. Germline loops: CDR1 SGHDN, CDR2 FVKESK. The CDR3 here is CASSHLRYTQYF. The CDR3 DNA reads as TGTGCCAGCAGCCATTTGCGATATACGCAGTATTTT.

The gene calls are TRBV20-1 and TRBJ2-4, with 7 bases that match TRBD1. V lost 0 bases to trimming and J lost 6 bases; unmatched junction nucleotides: 8. CDR3 length: 15 amino acids. Per the germline V gene, CDR1 is DFQATT and CDR2 is SNEGSKA (reference sequence). The CDR3, as DNA: TGCAGTGCTAGAGAAGTCAGGGGGTTCGGAAACATTCAGTACTTC. This encodes CSAREVRGFGNIQYF.

CDR3 loop: CASSRSGGLGNQPQHF. DNA for the CDR3: TGCGCCAGCAGCCGCTCCGGGGGGCTGGGTAATCAGCCCCAGCATTTT. This chain uses TRBV4-1 with TRBJ1-5, with a possible D match to TRBD1 (6 bases). The V gene lost 4 bases and the J gene lost 4 bases, with 17 bases spanning the gap. The CDR3 spans 16 residues. Germline CDR1 is MGHRA and CDR2 is YSYEKL.

Ten or more counts support this clonotype. The chain is built from TRBV7-9 and TRBJ1-1; 7 nucleotides match TRBD1. Trimming removed 5 bases from V and 5 bases from J; junction bases left unmatched: 17. CDR1 and CDR2 from the germline V gene are SEHNR and FQNEAQ (reference sequence). CDR3 length: 17 residues. CDR3 in amino acids: CASSPSVGRGLGTEAFF. In nucleotides, the CDR3 is TGTGCCAGCAGCCCCAGCGTTGGGAGGGGGCTAGGAACTGAAGCTTTCTTT.

This clonotype showed up just a few times. The gene calls are TRBV9 and TRBJ1-6; possible D gene TRBD1, 6 bases. Germline V lookup: CDR1 SGDLS, CDR2 YYNGEE. The CDR3 is 17 residues long. V shed 0 bases and J shed 7 bases, with 17 bases lying between them. CDR3 sequence (DNA): TGTGCCAGCAGCGTAGGAGGACAGCCAATGAAGAATTCACCCCTCCACTTT. Translation gives CASSVGGQPMKNSPLHF.

This clonotype was recorded a few times. CDR3 amino acids: CASSPSTLGHEQFF. The CDR3 coding sequence is TGTGCCAGCAGCCCGTCTACCTTGGGCCATGAGCAGTTCTTC. The chain employs TRBV7-8 and TRBJ2-1; D not resolved. V gave up 5 bases and J gave up 8 bases, with 16 bases separating them. This CDR3 spans 14 amino acids. Germline values: CDR1 SGHVS, CDR2 FQNEAQ.

The CDR3 region has the DNA TGTGCCAGCAGTAGACAGGGGGCTTTCGGTGAAGCTTTCTTT. Encoded protein: CASSRQGAFGEAFF. The rearrangement links TRBV27 to TRBJ1-1, with 10 bases that match TRBD1. Trimming at V came to 5 bases and at J to 7 bases, leaving 7 bases not matched to a gene. The CDR3 has 14 amino acids. Germline loops: CDR1 MNHEY, CDR2 SMNVEV (reference sequence).

This clonotype was observed at least ten times. The rearrangement uses TRBV12-3 or TRBV12-4 and TRBJ1-1; no firm D call. This CDR3 contains 13 residues. V was clipped by 7 bases and J by 9 bases, with 18 bases between them. This CDR3 reads CASTLPVGRKAFF. The CDR3 DNA sequence: TGTGCCAGCACCCTCCCGGTGGGGAGAAAAGCTTTCTTT.

The chain uses TRBV9 and TRBJ2-5, with a weak D call TRBD1 (6 bases). V lost 3 bases and J 1 base, leaving 13 bases between the germline ends. Germline lookup yields CDR1 SGDLS and CDR2 YYNGEE. This CDR3 has 15 residues. The CDR3 DNA is TGTGCCAGCAGCGCAGGACAGAGAATCCAAGAGACCCAGTACTTC. It yields the protein CASSAGQRIQETQYF.

This clonotype was recorded a few times. The rearrangement links TRBV20-1 to TRBJ2-1, with D maybe TRBD2 (7 bases). The CDR3 contains 15 residues. Trimming removed 0 bases at V and 6 bases at J, with 15 bases between. Looked up from germline, CDR1 is DFQATT and CDR2 is SNEGSKA (reference sequence). The CDR3 is CSARDRRGAGNEQFF. The CDR3 DNA follows: TGCAGTGCTAGAGATCGCCGGGGGGCTGGCAATGAGCAGTTCTTC.

The chain joins TRBV7-2 to TRBJ2-3; 10 bases match TRBD1. The CDR3 loop spans 15 amino acids. CDR1 and CDR2 (germline): SGHTA, FQGNSA. V gave up 5 bases and J gave up 6 bases; unmatched junction bases: 8. This CDR3 reads CASSLRQGASDTQYF. DNA of the CDR3: TGTGCCAGCAGCCTAAGACAGGGGGCGTCGGATACGCAGTATTTT.

This clonotype appeared many times. V usage is TRBV7-8 and J usage is TRBJ2-7; D might be TRBD1 or TRBD2, each matching 5 bases. V lost 2 bases and J 4 bases, leaving 12 bases between the germline ends. Looked up from germline, CDR1 is SGHVS and CDR2 is FQNEAQ. This CDR3 is built from 14 residues. CDR3 protein: CASSLLVGRYEQYV. The CDR3 bases are TGTGCCAGCAGCTTACTTGTGGGACGGTACGAGCAGTACGTC.

This clonotype was observed many times. The DNA for the CDR3 is TGTGCCAGCAGCTTAGCCGGGACAGGGGAATATGGCTACACCTTC. Its protein product is CASSLAGTGEYGYTF. The rearrangement links TRBV7-2 to TRBJ1-2; 10 nucleotides match TRBD1. Germline CDR1 is SGHTA and CDR2 is FQGNSA. Germline trimming cut 0 bases from V and 5 bases from J; bases unmatched to any gene: 3. The CDR3 totals 15 residues.

J is TRBJ2-3 and V is TRBV12-3 or TRBV12-4, with 14 bases matching TRBD2. The V and J ends lost 5 bases and 1 base, in that order; junction bases with no gene match: 5. The length of the CDR3 is 17 residues. CDR3 bases: TGTGCCAGCAGTAAGGGACTAGCGGGAGCCCGCACAGATACGCAGTATTTT. Encoded protein: CASSKGLAGARTDTQYF.

This clonotype was seen repeatedly, ten times or more. The gene calls are TRBV7-8 and TRBJ2-1; TRBD2 aligns across 7 bases. Losses at the gene ends were 2 bases for V and 6 bases for J; bases not matched to a gene: 10. The CDR3 has 16 residues. In germline, CDR1 is SGHVS, CDR2 FQNEAQ. This chain's CDR3 is CASSLNGWEGINEQFF. The CDR3 DNA reads as TGTGCCAGCAGCTTAAATGGGTGGGAGGGAATCAATGAGCAGTTCTTC.

Ten or more counts support this clonotype. The chain is built from TRBV6-1 and TRBJ2-7; a possible D gene is TRBD2 (5 bases). The germline V and J ends were trimmed by 1 base and 0 bases, with 13 bases remaining between them. The CDR3 length is 16 residues. Germline CDR1 is MNHNS and CDR2 is SASEGT. In nucleotides, the CDR3 is TGTGCCAGCAGTGAAGAGGCTAGCTGGAGCTCCTACGAGCAGTACTTC. Translated: CASSEEASWSSYEQYF.

J is TRBJ2-7 and V is TRBV20-1; TRBD1 matches at 8 bases. CDR1 and CDR2 from the germline V gene are DFQATT and SNEGSKA (reference sequence). The CDR3 contains 13 residues. V lost 4 bases to trimming and J lost 2 bases; unmatched junction nucleotides: 4. The chain's CDR3 is CSAKIQGAYEQYF. The CDR3 nucleotides are TGCAGTGCTAAAATACAGGGGGCCTACGAGCAGTACTTC.

This clonotype showed up just a few times. The J gene is TRBJ2-3, the V gene TRBV10-2, with D maybe TRBD2 (5 bases). CDR3 length equals 18 residues. V lost 6 bases, J lost 2 bases, and 24 bases lay in between. The germline V gene has CDR1 WSHSY and CDR2 SAAADI. The CDR3 loop is CASRRSSTTYLTTDTQYF. The CDR3 DNA sequence: TGCGCCAGCAGACGCTCTTCGACTACCTACTTAACCACAGATACGCAGTATTTT.